This section outlines one T cell receptor beta chain sequence together with its context. The data stem from a study of cytomegalovirus exposure and HLA in healthy donors. 13 Jbeta primers and 60 Vbeta primers were used for the PCR. TCRdb's table, derived via immunoSEQ multiplex PCR, lists solely in-frame clones and lacks some. This sample has roughly 170,000 clones, with around 81% found just once. Germline V lookup: CDR1 SGHNT, CDR2 YYREEE (reference sequence). V gave up 0 bases and J gave up 4 bases; unmatched junction bases: 5. The CDR3 has 15 residues. This receptor was taken from a woman aged 25 to 39 in good health and CMV-seronegative. V gene TRBV5-4 combines with J gene TRBJ2-3, with 7 bases identical to TRBD2. Sequencing was done on a sample of PBMCs. The DNA of the CDR3 is TGTGCCAGCAGCTTGGGGACTAGGGAATCAGATACGCAGTATTTT. This codes for CASSLGTRESDTQYF. Combining the CDR3 with reference TRBV5-4 and TRBJ2-3 gives the whole variable domain ETGVTQSPTHLIKTRGQQVTLRCSSQSGHNTVSWYQQALGQGPQFIFQYYREEENGRGNFPPRFSGLQFPNYSSELNVNALELDDSALYLCASSLGTRESDTQYFGPGTRLTVL.